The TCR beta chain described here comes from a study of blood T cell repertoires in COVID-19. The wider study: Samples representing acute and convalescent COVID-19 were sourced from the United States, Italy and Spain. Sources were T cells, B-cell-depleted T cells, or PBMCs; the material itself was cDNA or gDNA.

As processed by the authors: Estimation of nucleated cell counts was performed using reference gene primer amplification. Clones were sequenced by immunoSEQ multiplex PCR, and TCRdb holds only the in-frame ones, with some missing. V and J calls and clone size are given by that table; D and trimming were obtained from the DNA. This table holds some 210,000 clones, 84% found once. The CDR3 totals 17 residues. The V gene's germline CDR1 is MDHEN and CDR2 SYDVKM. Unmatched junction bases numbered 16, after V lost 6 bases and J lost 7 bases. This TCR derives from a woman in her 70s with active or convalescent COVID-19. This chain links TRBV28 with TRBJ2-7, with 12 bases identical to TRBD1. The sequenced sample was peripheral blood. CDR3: CASRSGTGGSTGGEQYF. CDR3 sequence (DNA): TGTGCCAGCAGGTCCGGGACAGGGGGCTCTACGGGGGGGGAGCAGTACTTC.